This TCR beta chain derives from a study of CD8+CD57+ T cells in acquired aplastic anemia. Turning to the study itself: Roughly 3.2 ug was the average amount of DNA from sorted CD4+ and CD8+ cells.

Germline CDR1 reads SNHLY; CDR2 reads FYNNEI. V was pared by 6 bases and J by 7 bases, with 12 bases between. The CDR3 spans 12 residues. General study findings and limits: Patients shared some 29 CD8+ CDR3 sequences with controls.

Researchers used genomic DNA as the template to profile TCR beta VDJ and CDR3. TCRdb redid the calling of the reads with MiXCR, one entry per CDR3 protein. Among some 200,000 distinct CDR3 sequences listed, around 47% were seen once. Sequenced patients had shown CD8+CD57+ cell expansion by flow cytometry. Severe acquired aplastic anemia was present in all patients. Worth noting for this clonotype: Its antigen is unidentified.

This TCR was recovered from a human donor with aplastic anemia. Material: sorted CD4+, CD8+, or CD8+CD57+ T cells (not recorded which) from PBMCs. V is TRBV2 and J is TRBJ1-2, with D unresolved. CDR3 loop: CASRAISRGYTF. The CDR3 coding sequence is TGTGCCAGCAGGGCAATTTCTCGTGGCTACACCTTC.